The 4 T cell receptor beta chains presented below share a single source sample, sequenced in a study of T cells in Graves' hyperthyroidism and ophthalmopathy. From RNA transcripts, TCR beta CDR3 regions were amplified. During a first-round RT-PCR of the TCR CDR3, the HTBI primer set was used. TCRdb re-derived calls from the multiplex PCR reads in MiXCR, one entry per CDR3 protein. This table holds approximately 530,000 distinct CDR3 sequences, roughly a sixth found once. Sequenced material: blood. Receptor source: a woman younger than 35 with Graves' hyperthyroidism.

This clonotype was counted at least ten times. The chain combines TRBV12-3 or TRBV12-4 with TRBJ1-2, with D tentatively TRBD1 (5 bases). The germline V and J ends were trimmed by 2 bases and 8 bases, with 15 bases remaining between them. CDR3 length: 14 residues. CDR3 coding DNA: TGTGCCAGCAGTTTACGGGGATCGGGGCACGGCTACACCTTC. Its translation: CASSLRGSGHGYTF.

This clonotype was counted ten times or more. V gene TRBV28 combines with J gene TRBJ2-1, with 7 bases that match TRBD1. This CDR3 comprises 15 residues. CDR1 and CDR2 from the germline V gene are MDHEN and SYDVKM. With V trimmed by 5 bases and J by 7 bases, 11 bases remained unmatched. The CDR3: CASSPSGTVKNEQFF. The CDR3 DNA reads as TGTGCCAGCAGTCCATCAGGGACAGTAAAGAATGAGCAGTTCTTC.

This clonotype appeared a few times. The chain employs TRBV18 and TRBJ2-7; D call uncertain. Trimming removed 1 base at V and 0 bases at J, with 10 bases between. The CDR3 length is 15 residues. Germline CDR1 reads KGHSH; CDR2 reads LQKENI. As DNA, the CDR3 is TGTGCCAGCTCACCACTCCCCATCTACTCCTACGAGCAGTACTTC. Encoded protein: CASSPLPIYSYEQYF.

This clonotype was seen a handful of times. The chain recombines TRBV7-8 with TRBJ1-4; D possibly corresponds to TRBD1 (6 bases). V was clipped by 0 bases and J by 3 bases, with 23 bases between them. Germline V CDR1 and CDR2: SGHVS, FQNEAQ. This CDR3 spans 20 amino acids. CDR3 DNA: TGTGCCAGCAGCTTAGCGCGGGTTTGGGGGGGCGGTGAAGCTAATGAAAAACTGTTTTTT. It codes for CASSLARVWGGGEANEKLFF.